The 8 T cell receptor beta chains reported below all come from one sample, sequenced in a study of T cells after yellow fever vaccination. TCRdb re-derived calls from the 5' RACE reads in MiXCR, one entry per CDR3 protein. The table has 500,000 to 650,000 distinct CDR3 sequences, roughly a sixth seen once. The specimen comprised PBMCs, sampled 5 days after the first yellow fever vaccination. These receptors were obtained from a man younger than 30 who received the YFV17D yellow fever vaccine.

This clonotype was seen a few times. V and J are TRBV9 and TRBJ1-6, with D perhaps matching TRBD1 (6 bases). V lost 4 bases and J 7 bases, leaving 15 bases between the germline ends. In germline, CDR1 is SGDLS, CDR2 YYNGEE. The CDR3 is made up of 15 amino acids. The CDR3 DNA reads as TGTGCCAGCAGCCACAGGACAGATGGGAATTCACCCCTCCACTTT. Its translation: CASSHRTDGNSPLHF.

In nucleotides, the CDR3 is TGCAGTGCTAGAGATCCTGAAGTAAACACCATATATTTT. Translation: CSARDPEVNTIYF. The chain couples TRBV20-1 to TRBJ1-3; D not resolved. Germline V gene lookup returns CDR1 DFQATT and CDR2 SNEGSKA (reference sequence). Between the trimmed V and J ends, which lost 0 bases and 6 bases, there was a span of 9 bases. The CDR3 is 13 amino acids.

This clonotype was counted a few times. This sequence joins TRBV20-1 and TRBJ2-4, with TRBD2 matching 8 bases. Germline CDR1 and CDR2: DFQATT and SNEGSKA (reference sequence). The ends lost 6 bases at V and 1 base at J; junction bases unmatched: 8. The CDR3 has 15 amino acids. CDR3 bases: TGCAGTGCCATCGGGGGGGGTGGTGCCAAAAACATTCAGTACTTC. Its protein is CSAIGGGGAKNIQYF.

This clonotype was picked up a small number of times. The chain is built from TRBV27 and TRBJ2-1, with 10 bases that match TRBD1. The ends lost 8 bases at V and 8 bases at J; junction bases unmatched: 12. Germline V gene data show CDR1 as MNHEY and CDR2 as SMNVEV (reference sequence). This CDR3 spans 15 amino acids. As DNA, the CDR3 is TGTGCCAGCTGTCAACCCGGGACAGGGGCGGATGAGCAGTTCTTC. Translating gives CASCQPGTGADEQFF.

In this sample, this clonotype turned up a few times. This chain connects TRBV12-3 or TRBV12-4 to TRBJ2-5; D not certain. The CDR3 covers 13 residues. Trimming left V 6 bases short and J 2 bases short, with 10 bases between. The CDR3 is CASSIDEQETQYF. The CDR3 region has the DNA TGTGCCAGCAGCATAGATGAACAAGAGACCCAGTACTTC.

This clonotype was counted many times. The CDR3 coding sequence is TGTGCCTGGAGTGACACAACAGGCTATGGCTACACCTTC. This encodes CAWSDTTGYGYTF. This rearrangement joins TRBV30 to TRBJ1-2; tentatively, D is TRBD1 (5 bases). This CDR3 spans 13 amino acids. V was clipped by 1 base and J by 4 bases, with 10 bases between them. Germline-derived CDR1 and CDR2 are GTSNPN and SVGIG (reference sequence).

There are many counts of this clonotype. The V call is TRBV19, the J call TRBJ1-6; D unclear. The CDR3 extends over 14 amino acids. Germline V gene data show CDR1 as LNHDA and CDR2 as SQIVND (reference sequence). Trimming took off 3 bases at V and 4 bases at J, with 7 bases between the two ends. The CDR3 DNA follows: TGTGCCAGTAGTATTCGCCCGTATAATTCACCCCTCCACTTT. It yields the protein CASSIRPYNSPLHF.

The chain links TRBV9 to TRBJ2-1; D uncertain. The CDR3 length is 15 residues. The germline V gene has CDR1 SGDLS and CDR2 YYNGEE. The ends were cut back, 1 base at V and 7 bases at J, with 15 bases in the middle. CDR3 in DNA: TGTGCCAGCAGCGTATATCAGGTTGAGGCGAATGAGCAGTTCTTC. The encoded protein is CASSVYQVEANEQFF.